These T cell receptor beta chains were read from a single sample in a study of CD8+ T cells in alopecia areata. The data were produced by immunoSEQ multiplex PCR, yet TCRdb's version contains in-frame clones alone and is incomplete. This table has about 190,000 clones, approximately 56% appearing once. The sequences come from CD4+ T cells sorted from blood, collected at week 4, from a patient treated with tofacitinib. These receptors were obtained from a human donor with alopecia areata. CDR3s include the opening cysteine and the closing phenylalanine or tryptophan. A D gene is named only where the DNA matches it firmly. A clone size is listed for some rows: how often the clone was seen (once, few, many), or a class if it is expanded.

D gene: -
clone size: once
J gene: TRBJ2-5
V gene: TRBV13
CDR3 DNA: TGTGCCAGCAGCTCGGACGCAGGCCGCGGGACCCAGTACTTC
CDR3 protein: CASSSDAGRGTQYF

D gene: -
clone size: -
J gene: TRBJ2-7
V gene: TRBV11-2
CDR3 DNA: TGTGCCAGCAGCTCCCCAGTCACGGCAGAAGGGGACTTC
CDR3 protein: CASSSPVTAEGDF

D gene: TRBD2
clone size: few
J gene: TRBJ2-5
V gene: TRBV5-6
CDR3 DNA: TGTGCCAGCAGCTTCGGACTAGCGGGATTTGGGGGAGGAGAGACCCAGTACTTC
CDR3 protein: CASSFGLAGFGGGETQYF

D gene: TRBD2
clone size: -
J gene: TRBJ2-5
V gene: TRBV6-5
CDR3 DNA: TGTGCCAGCAGTTACACGAGCGGGGCCCAAGAGACCCAGTACTTC
CDR3 protein: CASSYTSGAQETQYF

D gene: -
clone size: -
J gene: TRBJ2-7
V gene: TRBV2
CDR3 DNA: TGTGCCAGCAGGAAACAAGACTGGGAGGTCTACGAGCAGTACTTC
CDR3 protein: CASRKQDWEVYEQYF

D gene: -
clone size: once
J gene: TRBJ2-5
V gene: TRBV5-1
CDR3 DNA: TGCGCCAGCAGCTCGACGGAGACCCAGTACTTC
CDR3 protein: CASSSTETQYF

D gene: TRBD2
clone size: few
J gene: TRBJ2-3
V gene: TRBV4-2
CDR3 DNA: TGTGCCAGCAGCTCCGGGACTAGCGTCACAGATACGCAGTATTTT
CDR3 protein: CASSSGTSVTDTQYF

D gene: -
clone size: once
J gene: TRBJ2-5
V gene: TRBV6-6
CDR3 DNA: TGTGCCAGCACCGAGGTGGACTCAGAGACCCAGTACTTC
CDR3 protein: CASTEVDSETQYF

D gene: TRBD2
clone size: -
J gene: TRBJ2-1
V gene: TRBV29-1
CDR3 DNA: TGCAGCGTTTTCGGACTAGCCAATGAGCAGTTCTTC
CDR3 protein: CSVFGLANEQFF

D gene: TRBD1
clone size: -
J gene: TRBJ2-5
V gene: TRBV4-1
CDR3 DNA: TGCGCCAGCAGCCAAGATCCGGGACAGGGGACCCATAAAGGAGGGACCCAGTACTTC
CDR3 protein: CASSQDPGQGTHKGGTQYF

D gene: TRBD2
clone size: -
J gene: TRBJ2-7
V gene: TRBV9
CDR3 DNA: TGTGCCAGCAGCGAGGGACTAGCCAACTACGAGCAGTACTTC
CDR3 protein: CASSEGLANYEQYF

D gene: -
clone size: once
J gene: TRBJ2-7
V gene: TRBV5-1
CDR3 DNA: TGCGCCAGCAGCCCCCGCGGGGAGTGGGAGCAGTACTTC
CDR3 protein: CASSPRGEWEQYF

D gene: -
clone size: -
J gene: TRBJ2-5
V gene: TRBV30
CDR3 DNA: TGTGCCTGGAGTGGCCAGGGATGGGAGACCCAGTACTTC
CDR3 protein: CAWSGQGWETQYF

D gene: TRBD1
clone size: -
J gene: TRBJ2-2
V gene: TRBV29-1
CDR3 DNA: TGCAGCGTCCCCGGACAGGGGGCGAAGGGCGGGGAGCTGTTTTTT
CDR3 protein: CSVPGQGAKGGELFF

D gene: -
clone size: few
J gene: TRBJ2-1
V gene: TRBV2
CDR3 DNA: TGTGCCAGCAGTGGGCCGGGGCACTACAATGAGCAGTTCTTC
CDR3 protein: CASSGPGHYNEQFF

D gene: TRBD1
clone size: few
J gene: TRBJ2-4
V gene: TRBV29-1
CDR3 DNA: TGCAGCGCCAGGGGGAAAGTGACCAAAAACATTCAGTACTTC
CDR3 protein: CSARGKVTKNIQYF

D gene: -
clone size: -
J gene: TRBJ2-5
V gene: TRBV5-1
CDR3 DNA: TGCGCCAGCAGCGCCGACGGTCGGACCCAAGAGACCCAGTACTTC
CDR3 protein: CASSADGRTQETQYF

D gene: TRBD1
clone size: -
J gene: TRBJ2-3
V gene: TRBV11-1
CDR3 DNA: TGTGCCAGCAGCTCGGACAGGTTCAGCACAGATACGCAGTATTTT
CDR3 protein: CASSSDRFSTDTQYF